One and the same sample provided the 24 T cell receptor beta chains below, sequenced in a study of T cells in Graves' hyperthyroidism and ophthalmopathy. Amplified TCR beta CDR3 regions came from RNA transcripts. HTBI primers drove first-round RT-PCR of the TCR CDR3. TCRdb passed the multiplex PCR reads through MiXCR, listing each CDR3 protein once. The sample records roughly 500,000 distinct CDR3 sequences, 40% to 50% being singletons. Material for sequencing was peripheral blood or thyroid tissue (not recorded which). The receptors come from an adult woman with Graves' disease, either hyperthyroidism or ophthalmopathy (not recorded which).

The CDR3 here is CASKPRPATQETQYF. As DNA, the CDR3 is TGTGCCAGCAAGCCCAGGCCAGCAACCCAAGAGACCCAGTACTTC. J is TRBJ2-5 and V is TRBV12-3 or TRBV12-4; D is uncertain. V was shortened by 7 bases and J by 1 base, with 16 bases between the two germline ends. The CDR3 extends over 15 amino acids.

This clonotype was observed a handful of times. The chain combines TRBV19 with TRBJ1-5; weak D call: TRBD1 (6 bases). With 7 bases removed from V and 6 bases from J, the gap between germline ends came to 13 bases. CDR1 and CDR2 (germline): LNHDA, SQIVND (reference sequence). The CDR3 covers 13 residues. The CDR3 coding sequence is TGTGCCAGTAAGGTGGGGGCGGCTCAGCCCCAGCATTTT. Its translation is CASKVGAAQPQHF.

The chain couples TRBV11-2 to TRBJ1-6, with 8 bases that match TRBD1. With V trimmed by 7 bases and J by 8 bases, 10 bases remained unmatched. Per the germline V gene, CDR1 is SGHAT and CDR2 is FQNNGV. The CDR3 consists of 15 residues. The CDR3 DNA reads TGTGCCAGCAACCCTGGACAGGGCGAACATTCACCCCTCCACTTT. Residues: CASNPGQGEHSPLHF.

In the case of this clonotype: The junction departs from the called germline gene at one end, perhaps through a read error. The V call is TRBV7-9, the J call TRBJ1-5; D remains ambiguous. The CDR3 loop spans 13 amino acids. The germline V gene encodes CDR1 SEHNR and CDR2 FQNEAQ (reference sequence). CDR3 amino acids: CASSQEGVGPQHF. CDR3 in DNA: TGCGCCAGCAGCCAAGAGGGCGTAGGTCCCCAGCATTTT.

This clonotype was observed at least ten times. The gene calls are TRBV10-3 and TRBJ1-5, with D unresolved. The CDR3 length is 13 residues. Germline loops: CDR1 ENHRY, CDR2 SYGVKD. The ends were cut back, 6 bases at V and 5 bases at J, with 11 bases in the middle. CDR3 loop: CAISRDPDQPQHF. CDR3 nucleotide sequence: TGTGCCATCAGCCGAGACCCGGATCAGCCCCAGCATTTT.

The chain combines TRBV27 with TRBJ1-2, with D tentatively TRBD1 (6 bases). The V and J ends lost 5 bases and 2 bases respectively, with 24 bases between them. This CDR3 comprises 18 residues. CDR1 MNHEY and CDR2 SMNVEV come from the germline V gene (reference sequence). The chain's CDR3 is CASSHRVTGQRRNYGYTF. As DNA, the CDR3 is TGTGCCAGCAGTCACCGGGTAACAGGGCAGAGGCGAAACTATGGCTACACCTTC.

This clonotype was seen only a few times. A much larger clone sits a single nucleotide away, making a read error possible. The final CDR3 position lacks the conserved phenylalanine or tryptophan, pointing to a likely read error. The V gene is TRBV7-9, the J gene TRBJ2-7; possible D gene TRBD2, 5 bases. The length of the CDR3 is 14 residues. Trimming removed 5 bases from V and 2 bases from J, with 13 bases in between. Looked up from germline, CDR1 is SEHNR and CDR2 is FQNEAQ (reference sequence). As DNA, the CDR3 is TGTGCCAGCAGCCAATCTCTAGCAACCTACGAGCAGTACCTC. Protein sequence: CASSQSLATYEQYL.

The chain has TRBV9 and TRBJ1-6; possibly TRBD1 for D (6 bases). This CDR3 region has 18 residues. Per the germline V gene, CDR1 is SGDLS and CDR2 is YYNGEE. Deletions cut 3 bases from V and 0 bases from J, with 16 bases between. CDR3 sequence: CASSGGTSLGSYNSPLHF. The DNA for the CDR3 is TGTGCCAGCAGCGGGGGGACATCACTTGGCTCCTATAATTCACCCCTCCACTTT.

This chain connects TRBV14 to TRBJ2-7; D is undetermined. V dropped 2 bases and J dropped 7 bases, with 9 bases sitting between them. Per germline, CDR1 SGHDN and CDR2 FVKESK. The CDR3 has 12 amino acids. The CDR3 here is CASSQRHREQYF. The CDR3 DNA reads TGTGCCAGCAGCCAAAGACACCGGGAGCAGTACTTC.

This clonotype was seen at least ten times. This CDR3 reads CSASLRDRTETQYF. CDR3 nucleotides: TGCAGTGCAAGTCTACGGGACCGGACAGAGACCCAGTACTTC. The V and J genes are TRBV20-1 and TRBJ2-5; D possibly matches TRBD1 or TRBD2 (5 bases each). This CDR3 comprises 14 residues. Germline-derived CDR1 and CDR2 are DFQATT and SNEGSKA (reference sequence). Deletions cut 6 bases from V and 4 bases from J, with 18 bases between.

The V and J genes are TRBV29-1 and TRBJ2-5, with TRBD2 as a possible D gene (7 bases). From germline, CDR1 is SQVTM and CDR2 ANQGSEA. There are 15 residues in the CDR3. V was clipped by 5 bases and J by 2 bases, with 18 bases between them. CDR3 in amino acids: CSVKRRGGPQETQYF. DNA for the CDR3: TGCAGCGTTAAAAGGAGGGGGGGCCCTCAAGAGACCCAGTACTTC.

The chain carries TRBV7-9 and TRBJ1-2; possibly TRBD1 for D (5 bases). This CDR3 spans 15 amino acids. Germline assignment: CDR1 SEHNR and CDR2 FQNEAQ (reference sequence). V shed 8 bases and J shed 6 bases, with 22 bases lying between them. Written as DNA, the CDR3 is TGTGCCAGCGACCTATCAGAGAGGGGCCAACATGGCTACACCTTC. Translated, it gives CASDLSERGQHGYTF.

V usage is TRBV7-9 and J usage is TRBJ1-2, with D possibly TRBD1 on 6 matching bases. This CDR3 contains 16 residues. Germline V gives CDR1 SEHNR, CDR2 FQNEAQ (reference sequence). The ends were cut back, 5 bases at V and 2 bases at J, with 18 bases in the middle. CDR3: CASSPQSGHANYGYTF. The CDR3 DNA is TGTGCCAGCAGCCCTCAGTCGGGACACGCGAACTATGGCTACACCTTC.

This clonotype appeared a few times. The V call is TRBV20-1, the J call TRBJ2-5; 7 nucleotides align to TRBD1. The germline V gene encodes CDR1 DFQATT and CDR2 SNEGSKA (reference sequence). This CDR3 spans 14 amino acids. Trimming took 4 bases from V and 0 from J; bases not matched to a gene: 5. The CDR3 here is CSAKGTENQETQYF. DNA for the CDR3: TGCAGTGCTAAGGGGACAGAGAACCAAGAGACCCAGTACTTC.

In DNA, the CDR3 is TGCAGCGTGGGGAACGAGCAGTACTTC. This encodes CSVGNEQYF. The rearrangement links TRBV29-1 to TRBJ2-7, with D uncertain. V lost 6 bases to trimming and J lost 5 bases, with 5 bases between them. The CDR3 sequence is 9 residues long. Germline V lookup: CDR1 SQVTM, CDR2 ANQGSEA.

This sequence joins TRBV29-1 and TRBJ1-2; tentatively, D is TRBD1 (6 bases). Germline V gene sequence: CDR1 SQVTM, CDR2 ANQGSEA. V was cut by 8 bases and J by 4 bases, with 17 bases left in between. The CDR3 has 13 amino acids. This CDR3 reads CSQGPGQFYGYTF. The CDR3 DNA sequence: TGCAGCCAGGGCCCGGGACAATTCTATGGCTACACCTTC.

V usage is TRBV9 and J usage is TRBJ1-6, with TRBD1 matching over 8 bases. Germline values: CDR1 SGDLS, CDR2 YYNGEE. The CDR3 runs to 15 residues. Trimming at V came to 4 bases and at J to 10 bases, leaving 10 bases not matched to a gene. The CDR3 DNA is TGTGCCAGCAGCTCGACGGGACAGGCTCAATCACCCCTCCACTTT. Residues: CASSSTGQAQSPLHF.

Points on this clonotype: Given a much more abundant clone one base away, this may be a read error. The rearrangement joins TRBV4-1 to TRBJ1-2; D unresolved. The CDR3 totals 14 residues. The V and J ends lost 0 bases and 4 bases respectively, with 9 bases between them. Germline values: CDR1 MGHRA, CDR2 YSYEKL. The CDR3 region has the DNA TGCGCCAGCAGCCAAGAGAGAATTCTCTATGGCTACACCTTC. This sequence encodes CASSQERILYGYTF.

This clonotype appeared many times. The CDR3 bases are TGTGCCATCAGAGATTCCACCGGGGAGCTGTTTTTT. It translates to CAIRDSTGELFF. The chain couples TRBV10-3 to TRBJ2-2; no reliable D call. This CDR3 region has 12 residues. The germline gives CDR1 ENHRY, CDR2 SYGVKD. Trimming shortened V by 6 bases and J by 4 bases, and 6 bases separated the two germline ends.

In nucleotides, the CDR3 is TGTGCCAGCAGTTCGGGAACTCTCCCCCTCCACTTT. This codes for CASSSGTLPLHF. The chain joins TRBV6-1 to TRBJ1-6; D remains ambiguous. Germline V CDR1 and CDR2: MNHNS, SASEGT. V lost 5 bases and J lost 13, with 12 bases in between. The CDR3 length is 12 residues.

This rearrangement joins TRBV11-2 to TRBJ2-7, with a tentative D call TRBD1 (6 bases). Trimming removed 8 bases at V and 1 base at J, with 12 bases between. This CDR3 is 13 amino acids long. Germline V gene sequence: CDR1 SGHAT, CDR2 FQNNGV. CDR3 residues: CASGPGQSYEQYF. CDR3 sequence (DNA): TGTGCCAGCGGACCGGGACAATCCTACGAGCAGTACTTC.

The rearrangement links TRBV7-3 to TRBJ1-1, with D uncertain. The V end lost 5 bases, the J end lost 4 bases, and 11 bases lay between the germline ends. The CDR3 is 13 amino acids. The germline CDR1 and CDR2 sequences are SGHTA and FQGTGA. The CDR3, as DNA: TGTGCCAGCAGCCAAGAGCTGGGCACTGAAGCTTTCTTT. Its translation is CASSQELGTEAFF.

A remark on this clonotype: This may stem from a read error, because a much larger clone lies one nucleotide away. This chain links TRBV7-9 with TRBJ1-1; no firm D call. The V end lost 5 bases, the J end lost 6 bases, and 10 bases lay between the germline ends. CDR1 is SEHNR and CDR2 is FQNEAQ in the germline V gene (reference sequence). The CDR3 has 12 residues. In DNA form, the CDR3 reads TGTGCCAGCAGCCACCGGGAGGCTGAAGCTTTCTTT. Translated, it gives CASSHREAEAFF.

The V gene is TRBV29-1, the J gene TRBJ1-1; 8 bases line up with TRBD1. Germline loops: CDR1 SQVTM, CDR2 ANQGSEA. The V segment lost 2 bases and the J segment 10 bases; nucleotides outside the gene matches: 9. This CDR3 has 13 residues. As DNA, the CDR3 is TGCAGCGTTGAAAGTGTTGAGGGACAGGCAGCTTTCTTT. Residues: CSVESVEGQAAFF.